The 18 T cell receptor beta chains below come from one sample, sequenced in a study of blood T cells in healthy people across ages. A second PCR of roughly 7 to 11 cycles used a sample-barcoded 5' primer and a J-beta primer mix. TCRdb analysed the 5' RACE reads with MiXCR anew, one entry per CDR3 protein. The profile shows approximately 760,000 distinct CDR3 sequences, approximately 25% of them singletons. The data were also submitted as part of a second study, on T cells of mothers and their children.

What was sequenced was blood. Source of these receptors: a boy aged 10-17 years in good health.

The J gene is TRBJ1-6, the V gene TRBV9; D call uncertain. Looked up from germline, CDR1 is SGDLS and CDR2 is YYNGEE. Between the trimmed V and J ends, which lost 3 bases and 5 bases, there was a span of 9 bases. This CDR3 has 14 amino acids. CDR3 protein: CASSDSGHNSPLHF. CDR3 DNA sequence: TGTGCCAGCAGCGATAGTGGACATAATTCACCCCTCCACTTT. The variable domain in full, completed from reference TRBV9 and TRBJ1-6, reads DSGVTQTPKHLITATGQRVTLRCSPRSGDLSVYWYQQSLDQGLQFLIQYYNGEERAKGNILERFSAQQFPDLHSELNLSSLELGDSALYFCASSDSGHNSPLHFGNGTRLTVT.

This clonotype was seen more than once but under ten times. The DNA of the CDR3 is TGTGCCAGCAGTTCGCGGACTAGCGGGGTCTCTGGGGCCAACGTCCTGACTTTC. It translates to CASSSRTSGVSGANVLTF. The V call is TRBV28, the J call TRBJ2-6; 12 bases agree with TRBD2. The CDR3 totals 18 residues. V lost 4 bases, J lost 0 bases, and 4 bases stayed unmatched. Germline V CDR1 and CDR2: MDHEN, SYDVKM.

V usage is TRBV7-8 and J usage is TRBJ2-5; no clear D gene. This CDR3 is 14 amino acids long. V was shortened by 1 base and J by 1 base, with 7 bases between the two germline ends. The V gene's germline CDR1 is SGHVS and CDR2 FQNEAQ. The CDR3 DNA sequence: TGTGCCAGCAGCTTAGTCTGGCGCCAAGAGACCCAGTACTTC. It yields the protein CASSLVWRQETQYF.

Only a few counts were recorded for this clonotype. The chain combines TRBV20-1 with TRBJ2-5; D is uncertain. The end of the DNA fits TRBJ2-7 better, so the J call may be wrong. There are 13 residues in the CDR3. Germline loops: CDR1 DFQATT, CDR2 SNEGSKA (reference sequence). DNA for the CDR3: TGCAGTGCCATCAGTCCGAACTCCTACGAGCAGTACTTC. It codes for CSAISPNSYEQYF.

This clonotype was observed a few times. This chain joins TRBV9 and TRBJ2-1; possible D gene TRBD2, 6 bases. Trimming pared 0 bases from V and 6 bases from J, leaving 13 bases between. CDR3 length: 15 residues. The germline V gene has CDR1 SGDLS and CDR2 YYNGEE. As DNA, the CDR3 is TGTGCCAGCAGCGTAGTAGGGCGGGGCAGCAATGAGCAGTTCTTC. Translation: CASSVVGRGSNEQFF.

The gene calls are TRBV4-2 and TRBJ2-2; 8 nucleotides align to TRBD2. V was clipped by 0 bases and J by 5 bases; unmatched bases: 8. The CDR3 extends over 17 amino acids. From germline, CDR1 is LGHNA and CDR2 YNFKEQ. CDR3 amino acids: CASSQEPPGGVTGELFF. DNA of the CDR3: TGTGCCAGCAGCCAAGAACCCCCGGGGGGGGTGACCGGGGAGCTGTTTTTT.

This clonotype was counted only a few times. This chain joins TRBV12-3 or TRBV12-4 and TRBJ2-4; 14 bases fit TRBD2. Unmatched junction bases numbered 6, after V lost 6 bases and J lost 8 bases. This CDR3 is built from 15 residues. The CDR3 protein is CASSPPGLAGDIQYF. DNA of the CDR3: TGTGCCAGCAGCCCCCCGGGACTAGCGGGGGACATTCAGTACTTC.

The table lists this clonotype with a few counts. DNA for the CDR3: TGTGCCAGCAGCTTCGGCCATGCTTACGAGCAGTACTTC. As protein: CASSFGHAYEQYF. The rearrangement uses TRBV11-2 and TRBJ2-7; no definite D call. The CDR3 runs to 13 residues. Trimming pared 3 bases from V and 4 bases from J, leaving 10 bases between. Per the germline V gene, CDR1 is SGHAT and CDR2 is FQNNGV.

This clonotype has only a few counts. The chain carries TRBV20-1 and TRBJ2-5; 8 bases fit TRBD2. Gene TRBJ2-7 matches the end of the DNA better, so the J call may be wrong. Germline CDR1 reads DFQATT; CDR2 reads SNEGSKA (reference sequence). This CDR3 has 13 residues. The CDR3 region is CSAGSGGPYEQYF. The DNA of the CDR3 is TGCAGTGCTGGAAGCGGGGGACCCTACGAGCAGTACTTC.

There are a few counts of this clonotype. The chain couples TRBV11-2 to TRBJ2-5; 15 bases fit TRBD2. J lost 5 bases, V lost 4 bases, and 14 bases had no gene match. CDR3 length: 19 amino acids. Germline V CDR1 and CDR2: SGHAT, FQNNGV. CDR3 loop: CASSSSSGLAGGPRETQYF. CDR3 DNA sequence: TGTGCCAGCAGCTCTAGCTCCGGACTAGCGGGGGGGCCCAGGGAGACCCAGTACTTC.

This clonotype has more than one count but fewer than ten. The gene calls are TRBV12-3 or TRBV12-4 and TRBJ2-3, with TRBD2 matching over 8 bases. V dropped 10 bases and J dropped 2; count of bases not matched to a gene: 5. The CDR3 has 13 amino acids. CDR3 DNA sequence: TGTGCCACCAGGACTAGCCTCACAGATACGCAGTATTTT. It codes for CATRTSLTDTQYF.

The chain uses TRBV19 and TRBJ2-3, with a weak D call TRBD2 (5 bases). This CDR3 has 14 amino acids. Germline V gives CDR1 LNHDA, CDR2 SQIVND (reference sequence). Trimming left V 4 bases short and J 3 bases short, with 11 bases between. This CDR3 is CASSNGMGTDTQYF. The CDR3 DNA reads as TGTGCCAGTAGTAACGGGATGGGGACAGATACGCAGTATTTT.

This clonotype has more than one count but fewer than ten. The chain uses TRBV4-1 and TRBJ2-2, with D perhaps matching TRBD1 or TRBD2 (6 bases each). V lost 0 bases, J lost 1 base, and 12 bases lay in between. The CDR3 covers 17 residues. In germline, CDR1 is MGHRA, CDR2 YSYEKL. The CDR3 sequence is CASSQDMGGRNTGELFF. The DNA of the CDR3 is TGCGCCAGCAGCCAAGATATGGGGGGCCGGAACACCGGGGAGCTGTTTTTT.

This clonotype came up a few times. The chain employs TRBV6-2 or TRBV6-3 and TRBJ2-5; D remains ambiguous. With 5 bases removed from V and 7 bases from J, the gap between germline ends came to 8 bases. Germline values: CDR1 MNHEY, CDR2 SVGEGT. This CDR3 has 11 residues. The chain's CDR3 is CASSPDRTQYF. The CDR3 DNA sequence: TGTGCCAGCAGTCCCGACCGGACCCAGTACTTC.

This chain links TRBV20-1 with TRBJ2-7; 9 bases align to TRBD2. Trimming took 0 bases from V and 2 from J; bases not matched to a gene: 5. This CDR3 has 15 residues. Germline V lookup: CDR1 DFQATT, CDR2 SNEGSKA (reference sequence). The CDR3 DNA reads as TGCAGTGCTAGAGATCTACTAGCGGGTACCTACGAGCAGTACTTC. Translation: CSARDLLAGTYEQYF.

The sample holds a few counts of this clonotype. J is TRBJ1-2 and V is TRBV3-1, with a tentative D call TRBD1 (5 bases). V lost 4 bases, J lost 8 bases, and 17 bases lay in between. This CDR3 comprises 14 residues. The germline CDR1 and CDR2 sequences are LGHDT and YNNKEL (reference sequence). CDR3 sequence (DNA): TGTGCCAGCAGCCGAAGCTCGGGGGGTAAAGGCTACACCTTC. Translation gives CASSRSSGGKGYTF.

The chain recombines TRBV7-9 with TRBJ2-6; D unclear. This CDR3 is built from 15 residues. Germline V CDR1 and CDR2: SEHNR, FQNEAQ (reference sequence). V was cut by 3 bases and J by 0 bases, with 6 bases left in between. As DNA, the CDR3 is TGTGCCAGCAGCTTCACCCTCTCTGGGGCCAACGTCCTGACTTTC. It encodes CASSFTLSGANVLTF.

DNA for the CDR3: TGCAGTGCTAGAGACCCTGAGCGGGACCCCTACGAGCAGTACTTC. This translates into CSARDPERDPYEQYF. This sequence joins TRBV20-1 and TRBJ2-7, with TRBD2 matching over 7 bases. This CDR3 is 15 amino acids long. V was pared by 0 bases and J by 2 bases, with 7 bases of the junction left unmatched. The germline CDR1 and CDR2 sequences are DFQATT and SNEGSKA (reference sequence).